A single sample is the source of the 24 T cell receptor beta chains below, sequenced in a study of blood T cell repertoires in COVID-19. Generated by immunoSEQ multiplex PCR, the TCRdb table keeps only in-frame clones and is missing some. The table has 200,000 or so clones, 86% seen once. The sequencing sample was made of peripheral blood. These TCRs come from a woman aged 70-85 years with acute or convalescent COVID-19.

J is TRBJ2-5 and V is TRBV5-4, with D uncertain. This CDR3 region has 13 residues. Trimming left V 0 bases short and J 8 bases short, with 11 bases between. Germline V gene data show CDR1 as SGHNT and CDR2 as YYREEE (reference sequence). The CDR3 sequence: CASSLESVSTQYF. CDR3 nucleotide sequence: TGTGCCAGCAGCTTGGAGTCGGTTAGCACCCAGTACTTC.

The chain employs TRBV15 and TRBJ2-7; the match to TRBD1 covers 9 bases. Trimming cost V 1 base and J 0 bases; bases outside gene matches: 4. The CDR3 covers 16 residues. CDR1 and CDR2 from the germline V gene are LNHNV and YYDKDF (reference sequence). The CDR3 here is CATSRGDRAFSYEQYF. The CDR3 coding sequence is TGTGCCACCAGCAGAGGGGACAGGGCCTTCTCCTACGAGCAGTACTTC.

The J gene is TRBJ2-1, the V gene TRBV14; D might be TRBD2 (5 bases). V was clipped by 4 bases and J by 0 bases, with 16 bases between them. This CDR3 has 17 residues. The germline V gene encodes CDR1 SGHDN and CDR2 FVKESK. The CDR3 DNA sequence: TGTGCCAGCAGCCCGAGGGCCGGTATAAGCTCCTACAATGAGCAGTTCTTC. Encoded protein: CASSPRAGISSYNEQFF.

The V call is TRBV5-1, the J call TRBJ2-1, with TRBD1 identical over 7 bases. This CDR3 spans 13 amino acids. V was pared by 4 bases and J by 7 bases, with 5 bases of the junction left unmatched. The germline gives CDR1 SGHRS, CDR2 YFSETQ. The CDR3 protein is CASSDNRGNEQFF. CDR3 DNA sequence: TGCGCCAGCAGCGACAACAGGGGAAATGAGCAGTTCTTC.

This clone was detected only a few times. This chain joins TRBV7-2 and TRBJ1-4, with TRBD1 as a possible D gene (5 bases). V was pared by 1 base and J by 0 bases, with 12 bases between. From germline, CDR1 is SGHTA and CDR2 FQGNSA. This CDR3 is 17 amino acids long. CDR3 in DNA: TGTGCCAGCAGCTTAGTGGGGGGAGGGGCAACTAATGAAAAACTGTTTTTT. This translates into CASSLVGGGATNEKLFF. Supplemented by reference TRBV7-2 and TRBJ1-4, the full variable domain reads GAGVSQSPSNKVTEKGKDVELRCDPISGHTALYWYRQSLGQGLEFLIYFQGNSAPDKSGLPSDRFSAERTGGSVSTLTIQRTQQEDSAVYLCASSLVGGGATNEKLFFGSGTQLSVL.

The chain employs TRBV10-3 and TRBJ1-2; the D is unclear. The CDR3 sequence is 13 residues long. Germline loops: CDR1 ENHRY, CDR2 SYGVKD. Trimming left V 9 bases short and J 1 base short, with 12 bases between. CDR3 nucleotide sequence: TGTGCCATTGGGTCTGGGCTTAACTATGGCTACACCTTC. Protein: CAIGSGLNYGYTF.

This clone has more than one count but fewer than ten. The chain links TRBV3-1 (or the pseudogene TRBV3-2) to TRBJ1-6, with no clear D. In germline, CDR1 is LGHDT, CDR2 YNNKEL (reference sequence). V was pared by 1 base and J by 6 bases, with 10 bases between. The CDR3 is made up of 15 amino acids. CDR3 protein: CASSQVLQSNSPLHF. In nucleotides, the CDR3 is TGTGCCAGCAGCCAAGTTTTACAAAGTAATTCACCCCTCCACTTT.

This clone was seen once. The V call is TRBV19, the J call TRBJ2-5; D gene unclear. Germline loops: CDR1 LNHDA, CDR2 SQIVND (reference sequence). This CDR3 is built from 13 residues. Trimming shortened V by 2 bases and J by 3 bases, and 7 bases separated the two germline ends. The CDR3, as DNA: TGTGCCAGTAGTATAAAAGCAAAAGAGACCCAGTACTTC. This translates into CASSIKAKETQYF.

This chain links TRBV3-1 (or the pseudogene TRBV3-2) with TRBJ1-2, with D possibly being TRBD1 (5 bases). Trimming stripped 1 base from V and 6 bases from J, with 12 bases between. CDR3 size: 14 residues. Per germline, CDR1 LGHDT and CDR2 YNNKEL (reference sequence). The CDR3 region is CASSQVGGFNGYTF. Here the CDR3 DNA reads TGTGCCAGCAGCCAAGTGGGGGGTTTCAATGGCTACACCTTC.

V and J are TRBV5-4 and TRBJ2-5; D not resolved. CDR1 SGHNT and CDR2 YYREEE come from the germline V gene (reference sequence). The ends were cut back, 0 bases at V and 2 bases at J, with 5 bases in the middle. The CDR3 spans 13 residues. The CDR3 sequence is CASSLVGQETQYF. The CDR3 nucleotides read TGTGCCAGCAGCTTGGTCGGGCAAGAGACCCAGTACTTC. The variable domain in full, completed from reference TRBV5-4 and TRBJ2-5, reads ETGVTQSPTHLIKTRGQQVTLRCSSQSGHNTVSWYQQALGQGPQFIFQYYREEENGRGNFPPRFSGLQFPNYSSELNVNALELDDSALYLCASSLVGQETQYFGPGTRLLVL.

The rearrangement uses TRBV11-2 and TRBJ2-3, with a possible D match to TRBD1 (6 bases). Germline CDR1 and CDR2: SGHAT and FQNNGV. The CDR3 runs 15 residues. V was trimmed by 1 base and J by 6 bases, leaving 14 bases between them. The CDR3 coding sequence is TGTGCCAGCAGCTTAGTAGTCAACAGGGTGGATACGCAGTATTTT. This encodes CASSLVVNRVDTQYF.

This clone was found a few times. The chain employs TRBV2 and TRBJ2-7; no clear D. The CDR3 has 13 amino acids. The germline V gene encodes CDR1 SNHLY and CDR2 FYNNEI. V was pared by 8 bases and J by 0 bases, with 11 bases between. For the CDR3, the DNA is TGTGCCAGCGATGCGCAAAGCTCCTACGAGCAGTACTTC. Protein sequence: CASDAQSSYEQYF.

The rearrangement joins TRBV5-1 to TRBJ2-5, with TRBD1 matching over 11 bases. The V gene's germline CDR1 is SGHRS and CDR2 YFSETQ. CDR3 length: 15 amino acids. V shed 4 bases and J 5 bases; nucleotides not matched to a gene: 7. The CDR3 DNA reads TGCGCCAGCAGCCGGACAGGGGGCAGTGAGGAGACCCAGTACTTC. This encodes CASSRTGGSEETQYF.

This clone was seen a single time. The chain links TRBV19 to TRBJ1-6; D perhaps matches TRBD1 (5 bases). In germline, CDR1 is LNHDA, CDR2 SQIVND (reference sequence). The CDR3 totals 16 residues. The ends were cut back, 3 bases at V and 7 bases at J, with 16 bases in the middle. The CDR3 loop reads CASSMGSDGGNSPLHF. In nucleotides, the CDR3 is TGTGCCAGTAGTATGGGATCGGACGGGGGGAATTCACCCCTCCACTTT.

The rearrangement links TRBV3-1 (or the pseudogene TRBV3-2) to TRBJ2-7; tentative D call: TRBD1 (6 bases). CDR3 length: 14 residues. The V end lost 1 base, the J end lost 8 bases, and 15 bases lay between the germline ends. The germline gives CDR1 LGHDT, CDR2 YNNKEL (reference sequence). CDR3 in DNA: TGTGCCAGCAGCCAAGTAGGACAGTCTACGAAGCAGTACTTC. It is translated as CASSQVGQSTKQYF.

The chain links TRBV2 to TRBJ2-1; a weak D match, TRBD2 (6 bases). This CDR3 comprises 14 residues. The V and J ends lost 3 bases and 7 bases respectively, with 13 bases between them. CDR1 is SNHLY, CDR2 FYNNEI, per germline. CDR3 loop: CASSDWDGGNEQFF. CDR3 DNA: TGTGCCAGCAGTGATTGGGATGGGGGGAATGAGCAGTTCTTC.

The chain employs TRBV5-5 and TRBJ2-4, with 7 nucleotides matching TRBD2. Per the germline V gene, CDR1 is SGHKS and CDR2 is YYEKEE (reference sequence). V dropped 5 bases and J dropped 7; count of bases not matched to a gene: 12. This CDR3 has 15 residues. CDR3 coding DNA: TGTGCCAGCAGTTATCAGCAGGGAGGGTACAACATTCAGTACTTC. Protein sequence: CASSYQQGGYNIQYF.

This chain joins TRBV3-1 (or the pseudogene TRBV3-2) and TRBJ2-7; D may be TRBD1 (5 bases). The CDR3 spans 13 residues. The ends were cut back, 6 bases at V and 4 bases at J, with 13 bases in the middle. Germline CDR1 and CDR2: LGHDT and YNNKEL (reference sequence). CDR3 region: CASRGDSQYEQYF. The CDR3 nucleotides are TGTGCCAGCAGAGGCGACAGTCAATACGAGCAGTACTTC.

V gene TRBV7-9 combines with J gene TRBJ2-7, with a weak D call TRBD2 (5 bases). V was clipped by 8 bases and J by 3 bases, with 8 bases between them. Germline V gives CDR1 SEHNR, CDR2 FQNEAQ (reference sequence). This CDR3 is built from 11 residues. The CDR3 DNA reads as TGTGCCAGCGGTCGGGGCTACGAGCAGTACTTC. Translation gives CASGRGYEQYF. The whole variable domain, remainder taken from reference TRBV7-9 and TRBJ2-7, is DTGVSQNPRHKITKRGQNVTFRCDPISEHNRLYWYRQTLGQGPEFLTYFQNEAQLEKSRLLSDRFSAERPKGSFSTLEIQRTEQGDSAMYLCASGRGYEQYFGPGTRLTVT.

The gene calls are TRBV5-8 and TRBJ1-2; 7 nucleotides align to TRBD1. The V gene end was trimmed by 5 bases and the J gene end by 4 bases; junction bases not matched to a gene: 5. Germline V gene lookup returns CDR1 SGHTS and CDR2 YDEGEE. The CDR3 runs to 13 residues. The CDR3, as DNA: TGTGCCAGCAGTTTGACAGGGCCCTATGGCTACACCTTC. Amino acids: CASSLTGPYGYTF.

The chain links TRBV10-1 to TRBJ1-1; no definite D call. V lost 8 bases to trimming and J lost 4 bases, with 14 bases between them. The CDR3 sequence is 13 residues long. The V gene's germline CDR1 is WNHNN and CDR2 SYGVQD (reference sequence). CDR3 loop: CASVSDGFTEAFF. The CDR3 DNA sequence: TGCGCCAGCGTTAGCGACGGGTTCACTGAAGCTTTCTTT.

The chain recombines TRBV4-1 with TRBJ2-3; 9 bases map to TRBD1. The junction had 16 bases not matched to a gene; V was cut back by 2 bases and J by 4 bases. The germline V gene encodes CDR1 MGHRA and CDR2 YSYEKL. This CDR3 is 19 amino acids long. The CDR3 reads CASSQFRGGGTGRPDTQYF. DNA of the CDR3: TGCGCCAGCAGCCAATTTCGAGGGGGCGGGACAGGGAGACCAGATACGCAGTATTTT.

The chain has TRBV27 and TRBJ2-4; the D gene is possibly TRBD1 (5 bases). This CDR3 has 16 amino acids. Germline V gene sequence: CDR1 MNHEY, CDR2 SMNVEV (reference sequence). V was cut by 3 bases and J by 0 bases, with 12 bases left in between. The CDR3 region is CASSFQGSLAKNIQYF. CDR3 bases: TGTGCCAGCAGTTTTCAGGGCAGCTTAGCCAAAAACATTCAGTACTTC.

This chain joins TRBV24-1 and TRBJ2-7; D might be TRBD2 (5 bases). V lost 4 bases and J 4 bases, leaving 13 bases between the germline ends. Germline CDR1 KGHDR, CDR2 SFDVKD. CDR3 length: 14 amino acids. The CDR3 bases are TGTGCCACCAGTGAGCAGAGGGCTCCGTACGAGCAGTACTTC. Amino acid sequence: CATSEQRAPYEQYF.